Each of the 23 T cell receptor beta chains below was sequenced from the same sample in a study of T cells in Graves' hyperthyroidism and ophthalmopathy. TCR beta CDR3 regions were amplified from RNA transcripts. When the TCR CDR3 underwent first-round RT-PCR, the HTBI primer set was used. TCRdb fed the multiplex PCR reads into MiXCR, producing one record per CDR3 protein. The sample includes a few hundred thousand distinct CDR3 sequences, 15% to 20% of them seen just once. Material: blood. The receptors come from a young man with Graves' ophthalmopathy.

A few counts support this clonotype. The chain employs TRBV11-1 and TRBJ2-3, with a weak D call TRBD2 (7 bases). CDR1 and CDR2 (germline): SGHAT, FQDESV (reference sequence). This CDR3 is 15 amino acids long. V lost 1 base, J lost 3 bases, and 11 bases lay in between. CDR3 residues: CASSLVRGATDTQYF. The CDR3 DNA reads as TGTGCCAGCAGCTTAGTTCGGGGGGCAACAGATACGCAGTATTTT.

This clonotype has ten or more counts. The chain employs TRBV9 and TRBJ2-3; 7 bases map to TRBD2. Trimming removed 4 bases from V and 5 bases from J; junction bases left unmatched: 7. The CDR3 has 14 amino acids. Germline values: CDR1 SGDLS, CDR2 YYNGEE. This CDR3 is CASSLRLAKDTQYF. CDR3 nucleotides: TGTGCCAGCAGCCTTAGACTAGCCAAAGATACGCAGTATTTT.

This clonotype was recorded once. The CDR3 DNA is TGCAGTGCTAGAGGGGAGGGCAATGAGCAGTTCTTC. Translated, it gives CSARGEGNEQFF. This chain uses TRBV20-1 with TRBJ2-1; TRBD2 matches 7 bases. In germline, CDR1 is DFQATT, CDR2 SNEGSKA (reference sequence). The CDR3 is made up of 12 amino acids. J gave up 6 bases and V 1 base, and 0 bases lay outside the gene matches.

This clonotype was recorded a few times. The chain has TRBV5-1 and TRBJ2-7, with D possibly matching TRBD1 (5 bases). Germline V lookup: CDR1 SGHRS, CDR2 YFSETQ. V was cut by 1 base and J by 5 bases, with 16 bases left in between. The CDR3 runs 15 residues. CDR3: CASSLFARETDEQYF. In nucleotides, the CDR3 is TGCGCCAGCAGCTTGTTTGCCAGGGAAACAGACGAGCAGTACTTC.

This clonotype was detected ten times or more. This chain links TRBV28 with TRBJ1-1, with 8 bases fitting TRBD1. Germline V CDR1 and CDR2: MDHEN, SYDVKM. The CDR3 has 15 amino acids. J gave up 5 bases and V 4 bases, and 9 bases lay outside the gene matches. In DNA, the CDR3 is TGTGCCAGCAGTTATACTCAGGGGGCTTGGACTGAAGCTTTCTTT. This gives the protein CASSYTQGAWTEAFF.

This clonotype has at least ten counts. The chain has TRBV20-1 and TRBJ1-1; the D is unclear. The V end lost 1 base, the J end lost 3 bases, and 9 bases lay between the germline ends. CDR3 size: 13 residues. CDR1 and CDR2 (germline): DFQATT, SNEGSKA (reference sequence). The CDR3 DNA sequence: TGCAGTGCTAGAGTTGCCACGGACACTGAAGCTTTCTTT. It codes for CSARVATDTEAFF.

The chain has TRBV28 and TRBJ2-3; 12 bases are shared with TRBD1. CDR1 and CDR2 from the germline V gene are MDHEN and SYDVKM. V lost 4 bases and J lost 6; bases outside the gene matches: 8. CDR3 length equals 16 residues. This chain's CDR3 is CASSYEGTGGMDTQYF. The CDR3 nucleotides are TGTGCCAGCAGTTATGAAGGGACAGGGGGCATGGATACGCAGTATTTT.

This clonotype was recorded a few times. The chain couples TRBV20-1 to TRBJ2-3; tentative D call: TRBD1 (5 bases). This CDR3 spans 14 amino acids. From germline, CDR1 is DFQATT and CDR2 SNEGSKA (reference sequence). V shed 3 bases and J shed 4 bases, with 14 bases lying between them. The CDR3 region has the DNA TGCAGTGCTAGGGTCCCCCTAGGGGCAGATACGCAGTATTTT. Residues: CSARVPLGADTQYF.

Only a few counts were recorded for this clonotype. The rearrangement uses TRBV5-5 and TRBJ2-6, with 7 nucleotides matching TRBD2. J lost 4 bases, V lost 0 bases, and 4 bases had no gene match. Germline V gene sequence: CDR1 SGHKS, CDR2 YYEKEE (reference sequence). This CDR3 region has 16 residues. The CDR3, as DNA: TGTGCCAGCAGCTTGGACGCGGGAGCGGGGGCCAACGTCCTGACTTTC. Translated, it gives CASSLDAGAGANVLTF.

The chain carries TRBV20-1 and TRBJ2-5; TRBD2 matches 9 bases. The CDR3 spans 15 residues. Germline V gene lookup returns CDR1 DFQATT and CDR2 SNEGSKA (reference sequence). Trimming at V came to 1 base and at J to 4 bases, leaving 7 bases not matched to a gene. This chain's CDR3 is CSARGGGASSETQYF. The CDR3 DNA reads TGCAGTGCTAGAGGCGGGGGGGCCTCCTCAGAGACCCAGTACTTC.

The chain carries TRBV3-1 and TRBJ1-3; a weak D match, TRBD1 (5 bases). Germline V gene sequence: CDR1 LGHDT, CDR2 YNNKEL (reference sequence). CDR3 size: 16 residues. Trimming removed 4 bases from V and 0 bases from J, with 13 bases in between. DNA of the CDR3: TGTGCCAGCAGCCGTAGCGGGGCCACCTCTGGAAACACCATATATTTT. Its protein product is CASSRSGATSGNTIYF.

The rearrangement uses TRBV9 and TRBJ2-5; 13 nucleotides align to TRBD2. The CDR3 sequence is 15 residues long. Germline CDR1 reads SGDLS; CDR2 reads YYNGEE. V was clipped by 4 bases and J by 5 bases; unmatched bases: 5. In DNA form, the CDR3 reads TGTGCCAGCAGCTACCGGGGACTAGCGGGGGAGACCCAGTACTTC. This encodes CASSYRGLAGETQYF.

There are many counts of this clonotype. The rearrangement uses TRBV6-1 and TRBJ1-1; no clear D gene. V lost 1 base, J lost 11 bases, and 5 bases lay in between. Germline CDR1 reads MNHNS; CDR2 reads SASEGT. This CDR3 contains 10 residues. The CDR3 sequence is CASSEVGAFF. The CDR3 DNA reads TGTGCCAGCAGTGAAGTGGGGGCTTTCTTT.

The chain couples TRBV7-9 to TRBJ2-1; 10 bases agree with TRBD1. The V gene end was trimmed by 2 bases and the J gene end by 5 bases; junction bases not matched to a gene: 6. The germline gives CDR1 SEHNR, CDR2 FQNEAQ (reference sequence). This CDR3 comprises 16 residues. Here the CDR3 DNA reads TGTGCCAGCAGCTTAATTGTCGGGACAGGGGACAATGAGCAGTTCTTC. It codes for CASSLIVGTGDNEQFF.

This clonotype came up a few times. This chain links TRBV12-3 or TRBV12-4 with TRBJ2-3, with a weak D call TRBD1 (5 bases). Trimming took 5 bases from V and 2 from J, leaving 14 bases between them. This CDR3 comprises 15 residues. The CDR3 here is CASSTADGHTDTQYF. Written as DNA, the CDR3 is TGTGCCAGCAGTACGGCGGACGGACACACAGATACGCAGTATTTT.

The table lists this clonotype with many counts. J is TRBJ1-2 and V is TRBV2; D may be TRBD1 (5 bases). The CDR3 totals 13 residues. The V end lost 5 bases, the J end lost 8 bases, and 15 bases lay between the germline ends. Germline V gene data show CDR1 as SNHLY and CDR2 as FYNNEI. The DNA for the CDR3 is TGTGCCAGCAGTCCCCAGGGAAGTAGGGGCTACACCTTC. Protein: CASSPQGSRGYTF.

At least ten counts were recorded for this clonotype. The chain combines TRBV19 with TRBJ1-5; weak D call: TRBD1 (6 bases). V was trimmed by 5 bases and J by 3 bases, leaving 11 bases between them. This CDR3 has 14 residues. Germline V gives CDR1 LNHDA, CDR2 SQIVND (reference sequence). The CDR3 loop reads CASSPRTDNQPQHF. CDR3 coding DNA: TGTGCCAGTAGTCCCAGGACAGACAATCAGCCCCAGCATTTT.

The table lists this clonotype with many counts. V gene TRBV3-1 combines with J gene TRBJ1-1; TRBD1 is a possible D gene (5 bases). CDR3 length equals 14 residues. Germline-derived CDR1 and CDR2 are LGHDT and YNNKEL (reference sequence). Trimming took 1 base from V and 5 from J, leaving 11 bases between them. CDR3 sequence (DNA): TGTGCCAGCAGCCAAGGCGGGGGATGGACTGAAGCTTTCTTT. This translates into CASSQGGGWTEAFF.

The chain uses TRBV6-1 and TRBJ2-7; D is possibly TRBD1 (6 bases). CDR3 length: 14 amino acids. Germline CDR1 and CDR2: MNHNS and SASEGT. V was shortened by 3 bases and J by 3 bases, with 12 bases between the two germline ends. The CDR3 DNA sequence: TGTGCCAGCAGTGAGTTGGGACAAAACTACGAGCAGTACTTC. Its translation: CASSELGQNYEQYF.

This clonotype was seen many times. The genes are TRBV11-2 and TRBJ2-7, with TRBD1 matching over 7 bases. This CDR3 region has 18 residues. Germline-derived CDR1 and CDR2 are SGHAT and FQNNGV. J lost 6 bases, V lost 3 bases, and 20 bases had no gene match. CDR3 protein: CASSFDRTGENLGSEQYF. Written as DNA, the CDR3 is TGTGCCAGCAGCTTTGATCGGACAGGAGAAAATCTGGGGTCCGAGCAGTACTTC.

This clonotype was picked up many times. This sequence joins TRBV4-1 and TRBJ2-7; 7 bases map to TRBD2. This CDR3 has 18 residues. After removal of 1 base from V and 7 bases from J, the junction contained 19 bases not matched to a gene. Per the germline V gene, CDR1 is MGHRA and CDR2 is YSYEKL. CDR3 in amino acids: CASSQGPPRLAHAREQYF. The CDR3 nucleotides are TGCGCCAGCAGCCAAGGGCCACCAAGACTAGCTCATGCGCGGGAGCAGTACTTC.

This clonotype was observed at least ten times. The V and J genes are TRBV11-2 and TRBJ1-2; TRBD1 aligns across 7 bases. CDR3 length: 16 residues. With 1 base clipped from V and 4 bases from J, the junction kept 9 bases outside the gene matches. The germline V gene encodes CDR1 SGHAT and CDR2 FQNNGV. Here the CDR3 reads CASSLGRAGGVYGYTF. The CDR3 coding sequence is TGTGCCAGCAGCTTAGGTCGGGCAGGGGGGGTCTATGGCTACACCTTC.

CDR3 DNA: TGTGCCAGCAGCTTGGCGCGGATGAGCGGGGGGATTGGTGAGCAGTTCTTC. It encodes CASSLARMSGGIGEQFF. The chain uses TRBV5-6 and TRBJ2-1; 9 nucleotides match TRBD2. The junction had 13 bases not matched to a gene; V was cut back by 0 bases and J by 9 bases. The germline gives CDR1 SGHDT, CDR2 YYEEEE. The CDR3 consists of 17 residues.